A single sample gave rise to the 31 T cell receptor beta chains below, sequenced in a study of blood T cell repertoires in COVID-19. Libraries were prepared by immunoSEQ multiplex PCR; TCRdb keeps only in-frame clonotypes and omits some of them. The data contain more than 95,000 clones, roughly four fifths of them singletons. What was sequenced was peripheral blood. Receptors were obtained from a man aged 55-75 years with acute or convalescent COVID-19.

The rearrangement uses TRBV4-2 and TRBJ1-3; 7 positions match TRBD1. This CDR3 spans 16 amino acids. The germline gives CDR1 LGHNA, CDR2 YNFKEQ. Unmatched junction bases numbered 10, after V lost 4 bases and J lost 4 bases. The CDR3 loop is CASSRYDREAGNTIYF. CDR3 bases: TGTGCCAGCAGCCGGTACGACAGGGAAGCCGGAAACACCATATATTTT.

The chain has TRBV3-1 (or the pseudogene TRBV3-2) and TRBJ2-1; D is possibly TRBD1 (6 bases). This CDR3 has 17 residues. V was shortened by 3 bases and J by 5 bases, with 20 bases between the two germline ends. The V gene's germline CDR1 is LGHDT and CDR2 YNNKEL (reference sequence). This chain's CDR3 is CASSQSVRGVLDNEQFF. Written as DNA, the CDR3 is TGTGCCAGCAGCCAGTCCGTCAGGGGCGTCCTAGACAATGAGCAGTTCTTC.

The chain recombines TRBV28 with TRBJ2-3; the match to TRBD2 covers 13 bases. The junction had 1 base not matched to a gene; V was cut back by 6 bases and J by 1 base. Germline assignment: CDR1 MDHEN and CDR2 SYDVKM. The CDR3 runs to 15 residues. CDR3 nucleotide sequence: TGTGCCAGCAGGGGGACTAGCGGGGGCACAGATACGCAGTATTTT. It is translated as CASRGTSGGTDTQYF. The complete variable domain, with remaining parts taken from reference TRBV28 and TRBJ2-3, reads DVKVTQSSRYLVKRTGEKVFLECVQDMDHENMFWYRQDPGLGLRLIYFSYDVKMKEKGDIPEGYSVSREKKERFSLILESASTNQTSMYLCASRGTSGGTDTQYFGPGTRLTVL.

This chain connects TRBV5-1 to TRBJ1-2, with a tentative D call TRBD1 (5 bases). CDR1 is SGHRS and CDR2 is YFSETQ in the germline V gene. With 0 bases removed from V and 4 bases from J, the gap between germline ends came to 10 bases. CDR3 length equals 14 residues. The CDR3 spells CASSLVRGGYGYTF. The CDR3 region has the DNA TGCGCCAGCAGCTTGGTCCGCGGGGGCTATGGCTACACCTTC.

The chain recombines TRBV27 with TRBJ2-1; D is unclear. This CDR3 is 11 amino acids long. The germline gives CDR1 MNHEY, CDR2 SMNVEV (reference sequence). Trimming cost V 3 bases and J 7 bases, with 4 bases left between them. CDR3: CASSLRNEQFF. CDR3 coding DNA: TGTGCCAGCAGTTTGAGGAATGAGCAGTTCTTC.

The chain employs TRBV7-2 and TRBJ2-1, with TRBD2 matching 10 bases. The CDR3 extends over 14 amino acids. The V gene end was trimmed by 2 bases and the J gene end by 15 bases; junction bases not matched to a gene: 10. Germline CDR1 and CDR2: SGHTA and FQGNSA. The DNA of the CDR3 is TGTGCCAGCAGCTTAAAGGAACAAGCGGGGGGGTGGTTCTTC. It yields the protein CASSLKEQAGGWFF.

The chain combines TRBV5-4 with TRBJ2-3, with 8 positions matching TRBD2. Germline V CDR1 and CDR2: SGHNT, YYREEE (reference sequence). Trimming at V came to 0 bases and at J to 2 bases, leaving 5 bases not matched to a gene. The CDR3 is 16 residues long. CDR3 amino acids: CASSLGGAGVTDTQYF. The CDR3 coding sequence is TGTGCCAGCAGCTTGGGGGGAGCGGGGGTCACAGATACGCAGTATTTT.

The V gene is TRBV7-3, the J gene TRBJ2-1; 11 bases agree with TRBD2. The germline V gene encodes CDR1 SGHTA and CDR2 FQGTGA. The CDR3 consists of 15 residues. V lost 3 bases and J lost 6; bases outside the gene matches: 4. Written as DNA, the CDR3 is TGTGCCAGCAGCTTTGGGACTAGCGGAGTCAATGAGCAGTTCTTC. Translated, it gives CASSFGTSGVNEQFF.

The sample holds one count of this clone. This sequence joins TRBV5-1 and TRBJ2-2; D is ambiguous. The CDR3 runs to 15 residues. Germline assignment: CDR1 SGHRS and CDR2 YFSETQ. Trimming stripped 4 bases from V and 2 bases from J, with 12 bases between. The CDR3 coding sequence is TGCGCCAGCAGCCCAGGATCCGAAAACACCGGGGAGCTGTTTTTT. Translated, it gives CASSPGSENTGELFF.

The chain recombines TRBV6-1 with TRBJ1-5; 7 bases align to TRBD1. V gave up 4 bases and J gave up 4 bases; unmatched junction bases: 10. This CDR3 contains 16 residues. Germline V CDR1 and CDR2: MNHNS, SASEGT. CDR3 region: CASSARQGPGNQPQHF. CDR3 sequence (DNA): TGTGCCAGCAGTGCCCGACAGGGACCTGGGAATCAGCCCCAGCATTTT.

This clone was counted a few times. The V call is TRBV6-5, the J call TRBJ1-2; the match to TRBD1 covers 10 bases. V trimming: 5 bases; J trimming: 9 bases; junction bases outside the gene matches: 12. Germline loops: CDR1 MNHEY, CDR2 SVGAGI. The CDR3 loop spans 15 amino acids. CDR3 loop: CASSTYGTGDSSYTF. As DNA, the CDR3 is TGTGCCAGCAGTACCTACGGGACAGGGGATTCGAGCTACACCTTC.

This clone was seen more than once but under ten times. The V call is TRBV24-1, the J call TRBJ2-1; 8 positions match TRBD1. Trimming removed 2 bases from V and 2 bases from J; junction bases left unmatched: 1. CDR1 is KGHDR, CDR2 SFDVKD, per germline. The CDR3 covers 15 residues. The CDR3 sequence: CATSDWDRTYNEQFF. The CDR3 DNA reads TGTGCCACCAGTGATTGGGACAGGACCTACAATGAGCAGTTCTTC.

This chain uses TRBV11-3 with TRBJ2-3; D is unclear. From germline, CDR1 is SGHNT and CDR2 YENEEA. V lost 1 base, J lost 3 bases, and 5 bases lay in between. There are 13 residues in the CDR3. The CDR3: CASSLVLTDTQYF. CDR3 in DNA: TGTGCCAGCAGCTTAGTCTTGACAGATACGCAGTATTTT.

V usage is TRBV7-3 and J usage is TRBJ2-5; maybe TRBD1 (7 bases). The germline gives CDR1 SGHTA, CDR2 FQGTGA. CDR3 length: 15 amino acids. V lost 0 bases and J 3 bases, leaving 11 bases between the germline ends. CDR3 sequence (DNA): TGTGCCAGCAGCTTAACCGGCGGGACAGAAGAGACCCAGTACTTC. Translating gives CASSLTGGTEETQYF.

The chain carries TRBV7-6 and TRBJ2-7; 10 nucleotides align to TRBD1. The germline gives CDR1 SGHVS, CDR2 FNYEAQ. J gave up 6 bases and V 5 bases, and 16 bases lay outside the gene matches. The CDR3 consists of 17 residues. The CDR3 nucleotides are TGTGCCAGCAGCCCCGCCACCGGGACAGGGGTTCTGGGCGAGCAGTACTTC. Translation gives CASSPATGTGVLGEQYF.

V gene TRBV19 combines with J gene TRBJ1-6; D is perhaps TRBD1 (6 bases). CDR1 is LNHDA and CDR2 is SQIVND in the germline V gene (reference sequence). The CDR3 has 16 residues. The germline V and J ends were trimmed by 6 bases and 0 bases, with 12 bases remaining between them. The chain's CDR3 is CASRMGGGSYNSPLHF. CDR3 DNA: TGTGCCAGTAGGATGGGAGGGGGCTCCTATAATTCACCCCTCCACTTT.

V and J are TRBV2 and TRBJ1-5; TRBD1 agrees at 8 bases. CDR1 is SNHLY and CDR2 is FYNNEI in the germline V gene. This CDR3 has 15 residues. J gave up 7 bases and V 5 bases, and 10 bases lay outside the gene matches. CDR3 protein: CASSYPTGGRQPQHF. CDR3 DNA sequence: TGTGCCAGCAGTTATCCTACAGGGGGTAGACAGCCCCAGCATTTT.

The chain employs TRBV18 and TRBJ2-3; 9 nucleotides agree with TRBD1. The CDR3 is 15 residues long. Unmatched junction bases numbered 6, after V lost 6 bases and J lost 2 bases. Looked up from germline, CDR1 is KGHSH and CDR2 is LQKENI. CDR3: CASSFGQGNTDTQYF. In DNA form, the CDR3 reads TGTGCCAGCTCTTTCGGACAGGGGAACACAGATACGCAGTATTTT.

This clone was recorded a few times. CDR3 sequence (DNA): TGCAGCGCTAATACCGGGTCCTGGACCCAGTACTTC. Translating it yields CSANTGSWTQYF. The chain combines TRBV29-1 with TRBJ2-5; no firm D call. Germline CDR1 is SQVTM and CDR2 is ANQGSEA. The CDR3 sequence is 12 residues long. V gave up 7 bases and J gave up 7 bases, with 16 bases separating them.

J is TRBJ1-1 and V is TRBV6-2 or TRBV6-3; D remains unclear. The CDR3 is made up of 12 amino acids. Germline lookup yields CDR1 MNHEY and CDR2 SVGEGT. With 2 bases removed from V and 4 bases from J, the gap between germline ends came to 5 bases. CDR3 sequence reads: CASSYHVTEAFF. The CDR3 DNA reads TGTGCCAGCAGTTACCATGTCACTGAAGCTTTCTTT.

This rearrangement joins TRBV5-1 to TRBJ2-5, with TRBD1 identical over 10 bases. Germline V gives CDR1 SGHRS, CDR2 YFSETQ. This CDR3 region has 15 residues. Unmatched junction bases numbered 7, after V lost 4 bases and J lost 4 bases. The CDR3 is CASSLRQGALETQYF. The CDR3 nucleotides are TGCGCCAGCAGCCTGAGACAGGGGGCATTAGAGACCCAGTACTTC.

CDR3 in amino acids: CASTPRRGEQPQHF. The CDR3 DNA reads TGTGCCAGCACCCCTCGGCGCGGGGAGCAGCCCCAGCATTTT. This chain connects TRBV27 to TRBJ1-5; D uncertain. CDR3 size: 14 residues. The V end lost 7 bases, the J end lost 7 bases, and 17 bases lay between the germline ends. Germline assignment: CDR1 MNHEY and CDR2 SMNVEV (reference sequence).

The chain employs TRBV25-1 and TRBJ1-2; 7 bases match TRBD1. V was clipped by 6 bases and J by 0 bases; unmatched bases: 7. The CDR3 loop spans 15 amino acids. CDR1 and CDR2 from the germline V gene are MGHDK and SYGVNS. The DNA of the CDR3 is TGTGCCAGCAGCTCCCCCGGGACAGCTAACTATGGCTACACCTTC. Residues: CASSSPGTANYGYTF.

The chain joins TRBV18 to TRBJ2-1; D possibly corresponds to TRBD2 (6 bases). The germline CDR1 and CDR2 sequences are KGHSH and LQKENI. V gave up 3 bases and J gave up 6 bases, with 18 bases separating them. The CDR3 has 16 amino acids. CDR3 sequence (DNA): TGTGCCAGCTCACCGACCGGGACTGGAGGCGGCAATGAGCAGTTCTTC. Protein: CASSPTGTGGGNEQFF.

The V gene is TRBV14, the J gene TRBJ2-3; 11 nucleotides align to TRBD1. The length of the CDR3 is 18 residues. CDR1 and CDR2 (germline): SGHDN, FVKESK. The V and J ends lost 5 bases and 3 bases, in that order; junction bases with no gene match: 13. The CDR3 here is CASSSWAPGTGGTDTQYF. CDR3 nucleotide sequence: TGTGCCAGCAGCTCCTGGGCCCCCGGGACAGGGGGAACAGATACGCAGTATTTT.

The gene calls are TRBV10-3 and TRBJ1-2, with 8 bases that match TRBD1. CDR1 is ENHRY, CDR2 SYGVKD, per germline. Unmatched junction bases numbered 2, after V lost 0 bases and J lost 5 bases. CDR3 length: 14 residues. The CDR3 protein is CAISESWTGYGYTF. CDR3 DNA sequence: TGTGCCATCAGTGAGTCATGGACAGGGTATGGCTACACCTTC.

The gene calls are TRBV6-4 and TRBJ2-4; 9 nucleotides line up with TRBD1. The J segment lost 0 bases and the V segment lost 0 bases, leaving 9 bases of the junction unmatched. Looked up from germline, CDR1 is MRHNA and CDR2 is SNTAGT. There are 19 residues in the CDR3. CDR3 protein: CASSDSMGTGFIAKNIQYF. The CDR3 nucleotides are TGTGCCAGCAGTGACTCGATGGGGACAGGGTTTATAGCCAAAAACATTCAGTACTTC.

The chain carries TRBV15 and TRBJ1-2; no definite D call. V was trimmed by 0 bases and J by 6 bases, leaving 14 bases between them. The CDR3 totals 15 residues. Per the germline V gene, CDR1 is LNHNV and CDR2 is YYDKDF (reference sequence). The CDR3 spells CATSRDPGLNNGYTF. CDR3 DNA: TGTGCCACCAGCAGAGACCCCGGACTGAACAATGGCTACACCTTC. The full variable domain, in which reference TRBV15 and TRBJ1-2 provide the parts outside the CDR3, is DAMVIQNPRYQVTQFGKPVTLSCSQTLNHNVMYWYQQKSSQAPKLLFHYYDKDFNNEADTPDNFQSRRPNTSFCFLDIRSPGLGDTAMYLCATSRDPGLNNGYTFGSGTRLTVV.

The chain uses TRBV3-1 (or the pseudogene TRBV3-2) and TRBJ1-6; a possible D gene is TRBD1 (6 bases). V lost 0 bases, J lost 16 bases, and 10 bases lay in between. Germline V lookup: CDR1 LGHDT, CDR2 YNNKEL (reference sequence). This CDR3 spans 12 amino acids. The CDR3 region has the DNA TGTGCCAGCAGCCAAGACAGGACAGTGCTCCACTTT. It specifies CASSQDRTVLHF.

The gene calls are TRBV11-2 and TRBJ2-7, with TRBD2 identical over 12 bases. The CDR3 length is 15 residues. The trim removed 5 bases at V and 7 bases at J, leaving 9 bases unmatched. CDR1 and CDR2 (germline): SGHAT, FQNNGV. Here the CDR3 DNA reads TGTGCCAGCAGCGGACTAGCGGGAAGTGTGCGGGAGCAGTACTTC. Translation: CASSGLAGSVREQYF.

The chain links TRBV5-1 to TRBJ2-7; 7 nucleotides align to TRBD2. There are 15 residues in the CDR3. The ends lost 0 bases at V and 5 bases at J; junction bases unmatched: 8. Germline V lookup: CDR1 SGHRS, CDR2 YFSETQ. The CDR3, as DNA: TGCGCCAGCAGCTTGGCTGCGGGGGTTTCGGACGAGCAGTACTTC. Translating it yields CASSLAAGVSDEQYF. The variable domain in full, completed from reference TRBV5-1 and TRBJ2-7, reads KAGVTQTPRYLIKTRGQQVTLSCSPISGHRSVSWYQQTPGQGLQFLFEYFSETQRNKGNFPGRFSGRQFSNSRSEMNVSTLELGDSALYLCASSLAAGVSDEQYFGPGTRLTVT.